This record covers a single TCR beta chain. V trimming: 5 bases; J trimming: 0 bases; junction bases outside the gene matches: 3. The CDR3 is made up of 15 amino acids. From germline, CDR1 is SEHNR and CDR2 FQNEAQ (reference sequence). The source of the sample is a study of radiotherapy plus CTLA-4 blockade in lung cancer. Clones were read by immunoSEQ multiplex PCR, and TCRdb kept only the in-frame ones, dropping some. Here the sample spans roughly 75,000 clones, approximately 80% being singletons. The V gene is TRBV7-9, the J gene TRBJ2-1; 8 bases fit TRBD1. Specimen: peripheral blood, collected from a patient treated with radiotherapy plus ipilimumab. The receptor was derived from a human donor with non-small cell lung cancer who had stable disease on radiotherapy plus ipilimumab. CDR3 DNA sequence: TGTGCCAGCAGCCGTGGACAGGGCTCCTACAATGAGCAGTTCTTC. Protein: CASSRGQGSYNEQFF.